This entry describes one TCR beta chain. Antigen specificity is unknown. Produced via immunoSEQ multiplex PCR; TCRdb's table is partial and in-frame only. The data show around 20,000 clones, under 85% seen once. The data originate from a study of somatic mutations in cytotoxic T cells in rheumatoid arthritis. Study findings and constraints: A single CD8+ clone exceeded 20% of CD8+ cells in about an eighth of the roughly 60 patients.

The V end was cut by 5 bases, the J end by 2 bases, with 12 bases between. This CDR3 has 14 amino acids. Germline CDR1 and CDR2: MNHEY and SMNVEV (reference sequence). This receptor was taken from a man between 18 and 35 years old with rheumatoid arthritis. The sample consisted of CD8+ T cells sorted from blood. V is TRBV27 and J is TRBJ1-1; D perhaps matches TRBD1 (5 bases). CDR3 in amino acids: CASSMGGVNTEAFF. The CDR3 DNA reads TGTGCCAGCAGTATGGGGGGGGTAAACACTGAAGCTTTCTTT.